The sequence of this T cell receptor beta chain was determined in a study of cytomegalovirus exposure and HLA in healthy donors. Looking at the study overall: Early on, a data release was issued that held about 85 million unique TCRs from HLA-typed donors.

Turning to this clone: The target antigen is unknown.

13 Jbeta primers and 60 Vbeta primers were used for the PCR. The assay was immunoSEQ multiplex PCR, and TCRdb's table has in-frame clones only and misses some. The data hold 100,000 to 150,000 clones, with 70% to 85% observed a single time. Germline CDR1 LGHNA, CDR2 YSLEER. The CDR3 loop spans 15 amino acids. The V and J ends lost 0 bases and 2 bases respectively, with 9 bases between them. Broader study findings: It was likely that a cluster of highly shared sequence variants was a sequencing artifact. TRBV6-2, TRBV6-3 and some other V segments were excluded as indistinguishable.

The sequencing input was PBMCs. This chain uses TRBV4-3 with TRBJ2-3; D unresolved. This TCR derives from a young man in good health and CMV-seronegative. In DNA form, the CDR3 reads TGCGCCAGCAGCCAAGATCGCCAGGCCACAGATACGCAGTATTTT. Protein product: CASSQDRQATDTQYF.